This T cell receptor (beta chain) was found in a study of glioma-infiltrating T cells after dendritic cell vaccination. Background on the study: Patients received three intradermal dendritic cell vaccine injections at biweekly intervals.

Trimming cost V 5 bases and J 2 bases, with 13 bases left between them. Germline CDR1 reads MNHNS; CDR2 reads SASEGT. The CDR3 is made up of 14 amino acids. As for this clone: Its antigen is not identified.

Up to 2 ug genomic DNA was used for TCRB CDR3 amplification. Libraries were prepared by immunoSEQ multiplex PCR; TCRdb keeps only in-frame clonotypes and omits some of them. The data show tens of thousands of clones, approximately 80% seen once. Broader study findings: Higher pretreatment TIL content predicted longer progression-free time and survival.

The sample here was blood, taken before dendritic cell vaccination. The rearrangement links TRBV6-1 to TRBJ2-7; no clear D gene. The sequence derives from a human donor with glioblastoma. CDR3 amino acids: CASSPQVPTYEQYF. The CDR3 bases are TGTGCCAGCAGTCCCCAGGTTCCCACCTACGAGCAGTACTTC.